This note documents a single T cell receptor (beta chain) sequence. These data are taken from a study of blood T cell repertoires in COVID-19. This table comes from immunoSEQ multiplex PCR, and its TCRdb copy is limited to in-frame clones, with some not included. The sample yields 300,000 or so clones, 80% to 90% seen once. Sequencing was performed on peripheral blood. The TCR was taken from a woman in her 40s with acute or convalescent COVID-19.

CDR3 sequence (DNA): TGTGCCTGGAGAGCACGGAGTGAAGCTTTCTTT. Its translation: CAWRARSEAFF. The chain combines TRBV30 with TRBJ1-1; D unclear. Trimming took off 3 bases at V and 7 bases at J, with 9 bases between the two ends. Germline CDR1 GTSNPN, CDR2 SVGIG (reference sequence). CDR3 length: 11 residues.